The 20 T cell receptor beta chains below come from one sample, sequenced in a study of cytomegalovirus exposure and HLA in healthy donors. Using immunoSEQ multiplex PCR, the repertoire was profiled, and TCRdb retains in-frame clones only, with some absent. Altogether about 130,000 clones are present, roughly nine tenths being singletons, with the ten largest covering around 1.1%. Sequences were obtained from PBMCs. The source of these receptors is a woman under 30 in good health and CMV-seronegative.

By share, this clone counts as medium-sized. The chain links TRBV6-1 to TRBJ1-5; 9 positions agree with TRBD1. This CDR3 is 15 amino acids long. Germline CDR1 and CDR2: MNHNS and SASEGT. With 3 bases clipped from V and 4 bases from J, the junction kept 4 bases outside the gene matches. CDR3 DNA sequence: TGTGCCAGCAGTGATTGGGACAGGGAAAATCAGCCCCAGCATTTT. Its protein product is CASSDWDRENQPQHF.

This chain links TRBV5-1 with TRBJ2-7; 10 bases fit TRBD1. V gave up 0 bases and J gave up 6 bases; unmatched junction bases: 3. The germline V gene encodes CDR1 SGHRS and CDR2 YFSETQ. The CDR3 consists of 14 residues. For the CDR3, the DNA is TGCGCCAGCAGCTTGGGGGACAGGGGTTTCGAGCAGTACTTC. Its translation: CASSLGDRGFEQYF.

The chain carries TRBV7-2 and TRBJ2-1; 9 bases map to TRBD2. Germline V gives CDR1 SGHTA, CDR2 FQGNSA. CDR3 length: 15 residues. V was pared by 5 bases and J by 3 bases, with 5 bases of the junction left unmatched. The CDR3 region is CASSRAGGVYNEQFF. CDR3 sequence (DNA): TGTGCCAGCAGCCGAGCGGGAGGAGTCTACAATGAGCAGTTCTTC.

The CDR3 reads CASSGQGDYGYTF. CDR3 bases: TGTGCCAGCAGTGGACAGGGGGACTATGGCTACACCTTC. The genes are TRBV2 and TRBJ1-2; 9 bases fit TRBD1. V lost 4 bases, J lost 3 bases, and 0 bases stayed unmatched. This CDR3 region has 13 residues. Per the germline V gene, CDR1 is SNHLY and CDR2 is FYNNEI.

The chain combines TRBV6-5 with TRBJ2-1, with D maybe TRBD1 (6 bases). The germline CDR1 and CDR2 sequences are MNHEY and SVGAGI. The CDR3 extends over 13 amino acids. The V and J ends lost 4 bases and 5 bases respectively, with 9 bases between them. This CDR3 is CASSSTGHNEQFF. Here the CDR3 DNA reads TGTGCCAGCAGTTCTACAGGGCACAATGAGCAGTTCTTC.

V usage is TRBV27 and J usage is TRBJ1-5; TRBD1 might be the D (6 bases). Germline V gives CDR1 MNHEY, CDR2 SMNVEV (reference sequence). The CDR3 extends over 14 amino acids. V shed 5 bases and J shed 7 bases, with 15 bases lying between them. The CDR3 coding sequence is TGTGCCAGCAGTACTTACAGGGAGATACAGCCCCAGCATTTT. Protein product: CASSTYREIQPQHF.

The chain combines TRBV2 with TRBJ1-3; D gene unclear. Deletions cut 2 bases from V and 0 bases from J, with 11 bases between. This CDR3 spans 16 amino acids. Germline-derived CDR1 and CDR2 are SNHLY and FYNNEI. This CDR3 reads CASSEWQDYSGNTIYF. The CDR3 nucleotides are TGTGCCAGCAGTGAATGGCAGGATTACTCTGGAAACACCATATATTTT.

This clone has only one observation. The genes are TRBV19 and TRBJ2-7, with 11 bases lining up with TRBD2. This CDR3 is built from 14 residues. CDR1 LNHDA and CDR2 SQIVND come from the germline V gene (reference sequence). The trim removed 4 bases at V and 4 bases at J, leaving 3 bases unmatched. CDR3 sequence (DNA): TGTGCCAGTAGTACTCTAGCGGGAGGATACGAGCAGTACTTC. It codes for CASSTLAGGYEQYF. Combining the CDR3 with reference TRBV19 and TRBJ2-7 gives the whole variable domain DGGITQSPKYLFRKEGQNVTLSCEQNLNHDAMYWYRQDPGQGLRLIYYSQIVNDFQKGDIAEGYSVSREKKESFPLTVTSAQKNPTAFYLCASSTLAGGYEQYFGPGTRLTVT.

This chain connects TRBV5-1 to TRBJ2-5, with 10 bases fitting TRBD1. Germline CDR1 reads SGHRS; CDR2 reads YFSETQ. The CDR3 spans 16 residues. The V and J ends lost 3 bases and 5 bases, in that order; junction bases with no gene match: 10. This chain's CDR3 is CASSSYSGQGKETQYF. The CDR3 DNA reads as TGCGCCAGCAGCTCCTATTCGGGACAGGGGAAGGAGACCCAGTACTTC.

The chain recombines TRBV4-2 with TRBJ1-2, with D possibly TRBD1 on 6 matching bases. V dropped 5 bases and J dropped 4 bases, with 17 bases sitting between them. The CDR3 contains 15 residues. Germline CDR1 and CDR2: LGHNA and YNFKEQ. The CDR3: CASSKELLGGYGYTF. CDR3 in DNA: TGTGCCAGCAGCAAGGAGCTTCTAGGGGGCTATGGCTACACCTTC.

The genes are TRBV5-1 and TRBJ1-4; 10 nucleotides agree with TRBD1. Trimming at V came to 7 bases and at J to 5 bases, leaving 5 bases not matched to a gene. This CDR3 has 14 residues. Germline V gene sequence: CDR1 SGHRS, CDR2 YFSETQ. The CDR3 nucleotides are TGCGCCAGCCATCCGGGACAGGGGAATGAAAAACTGTTTTTT. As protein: CASHPGQGNEKLFF.

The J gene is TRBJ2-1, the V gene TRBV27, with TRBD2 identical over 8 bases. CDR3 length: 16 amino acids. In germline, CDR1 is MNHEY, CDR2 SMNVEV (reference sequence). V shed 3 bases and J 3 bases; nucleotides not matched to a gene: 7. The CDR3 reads CASSFSSGTSYNEQFF. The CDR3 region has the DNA TGTGCCAGCAGTTTTTCATCCGGGACTAGCTACAATGAGCAGTTCTTC.

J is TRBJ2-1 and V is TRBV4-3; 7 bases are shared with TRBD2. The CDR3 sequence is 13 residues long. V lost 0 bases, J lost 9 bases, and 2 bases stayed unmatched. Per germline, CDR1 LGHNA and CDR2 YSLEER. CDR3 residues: CASSQELASEQFF. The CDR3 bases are TGCGCCAGCAGCCAAGAACTAGCGAGTGAGCAGTTCTTC.

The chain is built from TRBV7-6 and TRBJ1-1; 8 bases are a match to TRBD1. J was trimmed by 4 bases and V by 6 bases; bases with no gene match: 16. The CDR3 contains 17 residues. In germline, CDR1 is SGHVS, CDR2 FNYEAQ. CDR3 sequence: CASSHQGAGLYGTEAFF. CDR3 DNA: TGTGCCAGCAGTCACCAGGGGGCTGGGTTATACGGCACTGAAGCTTTCTTT.

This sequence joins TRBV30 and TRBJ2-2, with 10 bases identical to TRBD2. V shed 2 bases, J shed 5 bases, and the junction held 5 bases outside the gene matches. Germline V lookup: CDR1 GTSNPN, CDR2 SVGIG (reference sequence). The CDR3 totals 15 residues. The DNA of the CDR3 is TGTGCCTGGAGTTCCCTAGCGGGAGATACCGGGGAGCTGTTTTTT. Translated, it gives CAWSSLAGDTGELFF.

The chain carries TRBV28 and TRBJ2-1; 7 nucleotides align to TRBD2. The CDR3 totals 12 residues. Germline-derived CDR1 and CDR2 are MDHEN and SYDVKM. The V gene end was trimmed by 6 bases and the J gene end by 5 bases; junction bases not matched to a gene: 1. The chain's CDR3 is CASSAGDNEQFF. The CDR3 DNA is TGTGCCAGCAGCGCGGGGGACAATGAGCAGTTCTTC.

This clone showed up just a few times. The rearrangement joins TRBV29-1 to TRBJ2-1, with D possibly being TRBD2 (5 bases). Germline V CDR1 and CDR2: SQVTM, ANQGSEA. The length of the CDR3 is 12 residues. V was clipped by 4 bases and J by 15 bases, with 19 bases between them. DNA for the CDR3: TGCAGCGTTGGTAGCGAAGTGGAAGAGTGGTTCTTC. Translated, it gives CSVGSEVEEWFF.

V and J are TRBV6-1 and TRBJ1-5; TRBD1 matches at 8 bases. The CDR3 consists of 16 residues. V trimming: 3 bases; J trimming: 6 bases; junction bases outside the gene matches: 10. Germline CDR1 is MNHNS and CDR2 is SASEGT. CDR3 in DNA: TGTGCCAGCAGTGATGAAATACAGGGGGGAGGTCAGCCCCAGCATTTT. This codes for CASSDEIQGGGQPQHF.

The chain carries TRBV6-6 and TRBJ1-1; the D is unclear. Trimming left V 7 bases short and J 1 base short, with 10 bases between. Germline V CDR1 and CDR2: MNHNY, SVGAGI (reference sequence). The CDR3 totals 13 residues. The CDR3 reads CASTPQENTEAFF. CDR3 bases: TGTGCCAGCACTCCCCAGGAGAACACTGAAGCTTTCTTT.

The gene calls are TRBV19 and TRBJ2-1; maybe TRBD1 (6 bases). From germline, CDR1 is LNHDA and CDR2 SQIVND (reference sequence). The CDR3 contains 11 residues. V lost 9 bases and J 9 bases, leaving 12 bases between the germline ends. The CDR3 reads CASTTGREQFF. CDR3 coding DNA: TGTGCCAGCACTACAGGGCGTGAGCAGTTCTTC.